This passage covers 3 T cell receptor beta chains from one sample sequenced in a study of blood T cell repertoires in COVID-19. The method was immunoSEQ multiplex PCR; TCRdb's version includes in-frame clones alone and lacks a portion of them. The sample lists a few hundred thousand clones, roughly 86% occurring once. The sample was peripheral blood. The receptors here all came from a woman in her 70s with active or convalescent COVID-19.

This clone was counted a few times. The V gene is TRBV19, the J gene TRBJ1-5; D is ambiguous. V was clipped by 6 bases and J by 7 bases, with 16 bases between them. CDR3 length equals 14 residues. CDR1 is LNHDA and CDR2 is SQIVND in the germline V gene (reference sequence). CDR3 loop: CASSLGVEIQPQHF. The CDR3, as DNA: TGTGCCAGTAGCCTAGGAGTGGAAATCCAGCCCCAGCATTTT.

The rearrangement joins TRBV11-2 to TRBJ1-1, with TRBD1 matching over 10 bases. CDR1 and CDR2 (germline): SGHAT, FQNNGV. The CDR3 loop spans 15 amino acids. The V gene end was trimmed by 4 bases and the J gene end by 6 bases; junction bases not matched to a gene: 8. The CDR3 DNA reads as TGTGCCAGCAGCTCGACAGGGGGCGCATGGTCTGAAGCTTTCTTT. Translated, it gives CASSSTGGAWSEAFF.

This sequence joins TRBV6-1 and TRBJ1-3; unclear D gene. The CDR3 covers 13 residues. Germline CDR1 and CDR2: MNHNS and SASEGT. V was trimmed by 2 bases and J by 7 bases, leaving 9 bases between them. In DNA form, the CDR3 reads TGTGCCAGCAGTGAATTGCAGGCGAACACCATATATTTT. Translating it yields CASSELQANTIYF.